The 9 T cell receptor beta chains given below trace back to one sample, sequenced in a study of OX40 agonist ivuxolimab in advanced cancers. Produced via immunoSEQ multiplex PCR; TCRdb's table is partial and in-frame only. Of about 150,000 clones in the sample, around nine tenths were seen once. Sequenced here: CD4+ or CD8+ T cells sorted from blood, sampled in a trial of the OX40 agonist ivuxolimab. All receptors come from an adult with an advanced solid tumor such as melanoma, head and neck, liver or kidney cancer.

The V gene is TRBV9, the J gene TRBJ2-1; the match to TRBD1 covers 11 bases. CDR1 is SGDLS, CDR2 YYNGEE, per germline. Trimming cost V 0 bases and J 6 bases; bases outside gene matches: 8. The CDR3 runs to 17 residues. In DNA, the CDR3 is TGTGCCAGCAGCGTAGCGCATGGACAGGGGGCCGGCAATGAGCAGTTCTTC. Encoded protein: CASSVAHGQGAGNEQFF.

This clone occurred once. The CDR3 here is CASSLQGADGYTF. The CDR3 bases are TGTGCCAGCAGCCTACAGGGGGCAGATGGCTACACCTTC. J is TRBJ1-2 and V is TRBV5-6; 9 bases agree with TRBD1. This CDR3 comprises 13 residues. Germline V gives CDR1 SGHDT, CDR2 YYEEEE. The junction had 4 bases not matched to a gene; V was cut back by 4 bases and J by 6 bases.

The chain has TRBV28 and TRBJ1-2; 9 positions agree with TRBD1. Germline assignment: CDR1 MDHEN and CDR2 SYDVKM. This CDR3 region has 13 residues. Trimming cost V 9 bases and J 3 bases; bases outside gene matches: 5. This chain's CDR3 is CASDRGFDYGYTF. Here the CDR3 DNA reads TGTGCCAGTGACAGGGGGTTCGACTATGGCTACACCTTC.

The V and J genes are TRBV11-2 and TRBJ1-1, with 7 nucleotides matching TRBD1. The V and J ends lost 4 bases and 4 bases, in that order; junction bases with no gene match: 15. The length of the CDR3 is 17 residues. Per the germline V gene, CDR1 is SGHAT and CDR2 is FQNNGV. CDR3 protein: CASSSKSSYNRGTEAFF. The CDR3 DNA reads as TGTGCCAGCAGCTCCAAATCTTCATATAACAGGGGCACTGAAGCTTTCTTT.

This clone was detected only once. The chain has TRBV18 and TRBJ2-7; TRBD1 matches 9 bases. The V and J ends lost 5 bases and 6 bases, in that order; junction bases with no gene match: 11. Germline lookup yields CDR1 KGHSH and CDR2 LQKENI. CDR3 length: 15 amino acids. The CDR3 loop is CASSSPPGTGTEQYF. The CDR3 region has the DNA TGTGCCAGCTCATCTCCCCCCGGGACAGGGACCGAGCAGTACTTC. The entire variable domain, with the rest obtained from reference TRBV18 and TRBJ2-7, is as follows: NAGVMQNPRHLVRRRGQEARLRCSPMKGHSHVYWYRQLPEEGLKFMVYLQKENIIDESGMPKERFSAEFPKEGPSILRIQQVVRGDSAAYFCASSSPPGTGTEQYFGPGTRLTVT.

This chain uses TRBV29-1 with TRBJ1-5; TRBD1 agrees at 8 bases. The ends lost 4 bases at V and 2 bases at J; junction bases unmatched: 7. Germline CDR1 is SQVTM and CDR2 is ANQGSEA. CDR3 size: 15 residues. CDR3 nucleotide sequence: TGCAGCGTTGGGCAGGGGGCTAGCGGCAATCAGCCCCAGCATTTT. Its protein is CSVGQGASGNQPQHF.

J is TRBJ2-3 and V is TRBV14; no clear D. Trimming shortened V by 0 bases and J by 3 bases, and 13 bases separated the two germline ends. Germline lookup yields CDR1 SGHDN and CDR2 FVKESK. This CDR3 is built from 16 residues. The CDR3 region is CASSQDFRSMTDTQYF. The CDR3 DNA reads TGTGCCAGCAGCCAAGATTTCCGGAGCATGACAGATACGCAGTATTTT.

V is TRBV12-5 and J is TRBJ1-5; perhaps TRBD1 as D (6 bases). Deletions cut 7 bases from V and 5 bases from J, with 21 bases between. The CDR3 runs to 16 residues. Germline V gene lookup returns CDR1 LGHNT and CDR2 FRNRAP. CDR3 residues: CASAYDLGGDDQPQHF. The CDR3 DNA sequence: TGTGCTAGTGCCTACGATCTAGGGGGGGACGATCAGCCCCAGCATTTT.

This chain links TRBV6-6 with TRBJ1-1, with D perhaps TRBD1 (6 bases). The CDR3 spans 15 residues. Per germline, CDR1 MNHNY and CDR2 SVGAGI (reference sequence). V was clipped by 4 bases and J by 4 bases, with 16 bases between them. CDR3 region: CASSFIRGSGTEAFF. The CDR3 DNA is TGTGCCAGCAGTTTCATCAGGGGTTCGGGCACTGAAGCTTTCTTT.